Listed below are T cell receptor beta chains from one sample, sequenced in a study of blood T cells in healthy people across ages. TCRdb re-called the 5' RACE reads through MiXCR, storing one row per CDR3 protein. Here the sample spans nearly 1 million distinct CDR3 sequences, 51% being singletons. Sequenced: blood. All receptors derive from a woman aged 55-69 years in good health. CDR3s include the opening cysteine and the closing phenylalanine or tryptophan. D genes are given only for firm matches. Only some rows state a clone size, as once, few, many or a class for expanded clones.

j_gene	d_gene	v_gene	abundance	CDR3aa	CDR3nt
TRBJ1-2	TRBD1	TRBV7-2	NA	CASSSTGQPYGYTF	TGTGCCAGCAGCTCAACGGGACAGCCCTATGGCTACACCTTC
TRBJ2-2	NA	TRBV18	NA	CASSQGGDTGELFF	TGTGCCAGCTCACAGGGAGGAGACACCGGGGAGCTGTTTTTT
TRBJ2-1	TRBD1	TRBV6-5	NA	CASSSLRDRGYNEQFF	TGTGCCAGCAGTTCTCTGCGGGACAGGGGATACAATGAGCAGTTCTTC
TRBJ2-1	TRBD2	TRBV5-1	NA	CASGPDPSGSLYEQFF	TGCGCCAGCGGACCCGATCCTAGCGGGAGTTTGTATGAGCAGTTCTTC
TRBJ2-3	NA	TRBV20-1	NA	CSASRTGTDTQYF	TGCAGTGCTAGTAGGACAGGCACAGATACGCAGTATTTT
TRBJ2-5	NA	TRBV29-1	NA	CSVELAGRQETQYF	TGCAGCGTTGAGCTGGCAGGACGACAAGAGACCCAGTACTTC
TRBJ2-7	NA	TRBV6-2/TRBV6-3	NA	CASSYDVGISYEQYF	TGTGCCAGCAGTTACGACGTCGGAATCTCCTACGAGCAGTACTTC
TRBJ2-1	TRBD2	TRBV7-2	many	CASSLELAGDKFF	TGTGCCAGCAGCTTGGAACTAGCGGGAGACAAGTTCTTC
TRBJ2-7	TRBD1	TRBV10-3	NA	CAISGGQGSEQYF	TGTGCCATCAGTGGGGGACAGGGGTCCGAGCAGTACTTC
TRBJ2-7	TRBD1	TRBV5-1	NA	CASRQSTGGYEQYF	TGCGCCAGCAGGCAATCGACAGGGGGCTACGAGCAGTACTTC
TRBJ2-4	NA	TRBV3-1	NA	CASSRNKGQLAKNIQYF	TGTGCCAGCAGCCGTAATAAAGGCCAGCTGGCCAAAAACATTCAGTACTTC
TRBJ2-7	NA	TRBV20-1	NA	CSARLSTASYGEQYF	TGCAGTGCTAGACTATCGACGGCCTCCTACGGGGAGCAGTACTTC
TRBJ2-7	NA	TRBV20-1	NA	CSARVVALPLRGEQYF	TGCAGTGCTAGAGTGGTAGCGCTCCCCCTGAGGGGCGAGCAGTACTTC
TRBJ2-7	TRBD1	TRBV10-3	few	CATKGTKTGRGDEYF	TGTGCCACCAAAGGGACCAAGACAGGGCGAGGCGATGAGTACTTC
TRBJ2-6	TRBD2	TRBV4-1	few	CASRPTGTKLSSGANVLTF	TGCGCCAGCAGACCTACCGGGACTAAACTAAGCTCTGGGGCCAACGTCCTGACTTTC
TRBJ1-2	NA	TRBV29-1	NA	CSVGGGAYYGYTF	TGCAGCGTTGGCGGGGGCGCTTACTATGGCTACACCTTC